Listed here are 32 T cell receptor beta chains from one sample, sequenced in a study of blood T cell repertoires in COVID-19. The protocol was immunoSEQ multiplex PCR, while the TCRdb copy is restricted to in-frame clones and leaves out a portion. This table has more than 100,000 clones, roughly 90% appearing once. Specimen: peripheral blood. Receptors originate from a man in his fifties or sixties with active or convalescent COVID-19.

This chain links TRBV28 with TRBJ2-7, with unresolved D. Per germline, CDR1 MDHEN and CDR2 SYDVKM. The germline V and J ends were trimmed by 7 bases and 2 bases, with 12 bases remaining between them. The CDR3 runs 13 residues. The CDR3 here is CASTLGQPYEQYF. For the CDR3, the DNA is TGTGCCAGCACCCTTGGGCAACCCTACGAGCAGTACTTC.

This clone was seen once. The V call is TRBV6-6, the J call TRBJ1-1; weak D call: TRBD1 (6 bases). Trimming shortened V by 6 bases and J by 1 base, and 9 bases separated the two germline ends. The CDR3 consists of 13 residues. Germline V lookup: CDR1 MNHNY, CDR2 SVGAGI (reference sequence). DNA of the CDR3: TGTGCCAGCAGCGACAGGAGGAACACTGAAGCTTTCTTT. Translation gives CASSDRRNTEAFF.

The rearrangement links TRBV6-5 to TRBJ1-4, with no clear D. V was trimmed by 0 bases and J by 10 bases, leaving 15 bases between them. Germline CDR1 is MNHEY and CDR2 is SVGAGI. The CDR3 extends over 15 amino acids. Written as DNA, the CDR3 is TGTGCCAGCAGTTACTCGTTACAGAGAGCTGCAAAACTGTTTTTT. Amino acid sequence: CASSYSLQRAAKLFF.

The chain is built from TRBV18 and TRBJ1-6, with 8 bases matching TRBD1. Trimming took 3 bases from V and 5 from J; bases not matched to a gene: 6. The CDR3 contains 16 residues. Germline V gene lookup returns CDR1 KGHSH and CDR2 LQKENI. The CDR3 region is CASSPTGQGDNSPLHF. The CDR3 DNA is TGTGCCAGCTCACCTACCGGACAGGGAGATAATTCACCCCTCCACTTT.

The chain couples TRBV6-2 or TRBV6-3 to TRBJ2-7; D gene unclear. Germline V lookup: CDR1 MNHEY, CDR2 SVGEGT. Trimming pared 4 bases from V and 6 bases from J, leaving 7 bases between. CDR3 length: 11 amino acids. CDR3 coding DNA: TGTGCCAGCAGTTCACAATCCGAGCAGTACTTC. This encodes CASSSQSEQYF.

The V call is TRBV28, the J call TRBJ2-3, with TRBD2 as a possible D gene (7 bases). There are 16 residues in the CDR3. Germline V CDR1 and CDR2: MDHEN, SYDVKM. Trimming cost V 4 bases and J 3 bases, with 17 bases left between them. This CDR3 is CASSSSLARGTDTQYF. Written as DNA, the CDR3 is TGTGCCAGCAGTTCCTCACTAGCGAGGGGGACAGATACGCAGTATTTT.

V and J are TRBV30 and TRBJ2-1; tentative D call: TRBD1 (5 bases). The CDR3 contains 14 residues. Germline lookup yields CDR1 GTSNPN and CDR2 SVGIG (reference sequence). V gave up 4 bases and J gave up 0 bases, with 10 bases separating them. The CDR3 nucleotides read TGTGCCTGGACAGGGCTACTCTCCTACAATGAGCAGTTCTTC. Its translation: CAWTGLLSYNEQFF.

The CDR3 loop reads CASRPTGSGTGELFF. CDR3 nucleotides: TGTGCCAGCAGGCCGACAGGGTCGGGCACCGGGGAGCTGTTTTTT. The genes are TRBV6-5 and TRBJ2-2; 7 bases map to TRBD1. The CDR3 is 15 residues long. The J segment lost 4 bases and the V segment lost 6 bases, leaving 8 bases of the junction unmatched. Per germline, CDR1 MNHEY and CDR2 SVGAGI.

J is TRBJ2-1 and V is TRBV20-1; TRBD2 agrees at 8 bases. The germline V gene encodes CDR1 DFQATT and CDR2 SNEGSKA (reference sequence). The CDR3 is 15 amino acids. Trimming at V came to 3 bases and at J to 7 bases, leaving 11 bases not matched to a gene. The CDR3 is CSASHIGGAENEQFF. CDR3 nucleotides: TGCAGTGCTAGTCACATCGGGGGGGCTGAAAATGAGCAGTTCTTC.

The V call is TRBV7-6, the J call TRBJ2-5; the D gene is possibly TRBD2 (5 bases). There are 15 residues in the CDR3. V dropped 0 bases and J dropped 2 bases, with 10 bases sitting between them. The germline V gene has CDR1 SGHVS and CDR2 FNYEAQ. This CDR3 reads CASSLAPRGQETQYF. In DNA form, the CDR3 reads TGTGCCAGCAGCTTAGCGCCTAGAGGGCAAGAGACCCAGTACTTC.

The rearrangement joins TRBV6-6 to TRBJ2-1; 7 bases fit TRBD2. V lost 2 bases, J lost 5 bases, and 9 bases stayed unmatched. CDR3 length: 16 amino acids. Germline lookup yields CDR1 MNHNY and CDR2 SVGAGI (reference sequence). DNA for the CDR3: TGTGCCAGCAGTTACCCGGGGCTAGCGGCGAACAATGAGCAGTTCTTC. It is translated as CASSYPGLAANNEQFF.

This sequence joins TRBV5-6 and TRBJ2-1; 13 nucleotides match TRBD2. V lost 3 bases, J lost 8 bases, and 5 bases stayed unmatched. The CDR3 consists of 15 residues. Germline V lookup: CDR1 SGHDT, CDR2 YYEEEE. As DNA, the CDR3 is TGTGCCAGCAGCTCAGGACTAGCGGGGGACCATGAGCAGTTCTTC. It translates to CASSSGLAGDHEQFF. The variable domain in full, with the rest retrieved from reference TRBV5-6 and TRBJ2-1, is DAGVTQSPTHLIKTRGQQVTLRCSPKSGHDTVSWYQQALGQGPQFIFQYYEEEERQRGNFPDRFSGHQFPNYSSELNVNALLLGDSALYLCASSSGLAGDHEQFFGPGTRLTVL.

The genes are TRBV10-2 and TRBJ2-1, with 11 bases fitting TRBD2. The CDR3 loop spans 19 amino acids. Germline values: CDR1 WSHSY, CDR2 SAAADI. V was clipped by 9 bases and J by 9 bases; unmatched bases: 25. CDR3 sequence: CARNKDLAGGYLSSGEQFF. For the CDR3, the DNA is TGCGCCAGAAACAAAGATTTAGCGGGGGGGTACCTTTCATCTGGTGAGCAGTTCTTC.

This chain connects TRBV5-1 to TRBJ2-7; D gene ambiguous. There are 13 residues in the CDR3. The V gene lost 4 bases and the J gene lost 0 bases, with 8 bases spanning the gap. Per germline, CDR1 SGHRS and CDR2 YFSETQ. The CDR3 DNA follows: TGCGCCAGCAGCGTACCGAGCTCCTACGAGCAGTACTTC. Translating it yields CASSVPSSYEQYF.

The V and J genes are TRBV6-5 and TRBJ1-2; D call uncertain. This CDR3 has 15 residues. From germline, CDR1 is MNHEY and CDR2 SVGAGI. The V and J ends lost 6 bases and 7 bases respectively, with 21 bases between them. This CDR3 reads CASRTGGGMGFGYTF. CDR3 DNA sequence: TGTGCCAGCAGAACCGGCGGAGGGATGGGATTTGGCTACACCTTC.

This chain connects TRBV6-5 to TRBJ2-7; D may be TRBD1 (6 bases). This CDR3 comprises 14 residues. Trimming took 0 bases from V and 5 from J, leaving 11 bases between them. Germline V gives CDR1 MNHEY, CDR2 SVGAGI. The chain's CDR3 is CASSYSQGLDEQYF. The CDR3, as DNA: TGTGCCAGCAGTTACTCGCAGGGGCTGGACGAGCAGTACTTC.

The CDR3 DNA sequence: TGTGCCAGCAGTTACTCCCGGACTATCACAGATACGCAGTATTTT. Translated: CASSYSRTITDTQYF. The chain couples TRBV6-2 or TRBV6-3 to TRBJ2-3, with D possibly being TRBD2 (6 bases). V was shortened by 0 bases and J by 2 bases, with 9 bases between the two germline ends. The germline V gene encodes CDR1 MNHEY and CDR2 SVGEGT. The CDR3 has 15 residues.

This chain uses TRBV14 with TRBJ1-1, with a weak D call TRBD1 (5 bases). Trimming stripped 2 bases from V and 6 bases from J, with 10 bases between. CDR3 size: 13 residues. Germline loops: CDR1 SGHDN, CDR2 FVKESK. The CDR3 DNA reads TGTGCCAGCAGCCAATTGACAGTCTCTGAAGCTTTCTTT. This translates into CASSQLTVSEAFF.

V usage is TRBV3-1 (or the pseudogene TRBV3-2) and J usage is TRBJ2-1, with TRBD2 matching over 9 bases. V lost 1 base and J lost 5; bases outside the gene matches: 3. Germline V gene lookup returns CDR1 LGHDT and CDR2 YNNKEL (reference sequence). This CDR3 contains 15 residues. CDR3 sequence: CASSQGASGNNEQFF. For the CDR3, the DNA is TGTGCCAGCAGCCAAGGGGCTAGCGGGAACAATGAGCAGTTCTTC.

In DNA form, the CDR3 reads TGTGCCAGCTCGCCAAGGACAGGGAGCACAGATACGCAGTATTTT. Protein product: CASSPRTGSTDTQYF. V and J are TRBV18 and TRBJ2-3; TRBD1 aligns across 8 bases. This CDR3 has 15 residues. The J segment lost 0 bases and the V segment lost 6 bases, leaving 5 bases of the junction unmatched. Germline CDR1 is KGHSH and CDR2 is LQKENI. Variable domain in full (rest from reference TRBV18 and TRBJ2-3): NAGVMQNPRHLVRRRGQEARLRCSPMKGHSHVYWYRQLPEEGLKFMVYLQKENIIDESGMPKERFSAEFPKEGPSILRIQQVVRGDSAAYFCASSPRTGSTDTQYFGPGTRLTVL.

This chain uses TRBV3-1 (or the pseudogene TRBV3-2) with TRBJ2-3, with D possibly TRBD2 on 6 matching bases. The CDR3 spans 16 residues. Germline V gene data show CDR1 as LGHDT and CDR2 as YNNKEL (reference sequence). The ends were cut back, 0 bases at V and 2 bases at J, with 12 bases in the middle. The CDR3 DNA follows: TGTGCCAGCAGCCAAGATCCTAGCGTATCCACAGATACGCAGTATTTT. Its translation is CASSQDPSVSTDTQYF.

The V gene is TRBV5-6, the J gene TRBJ1-3; 8 nucleotides line up with TRBD1. Trimming at V came to 4 bases and at J to 3 bases, leaving 9 bases not matched to a gene. The CDR3 has 16 amino acids. CDR1 and CDR2 (germline): SGHDT, YYEEEE. DNA of the CDR3: TGTGCCAGCAGCGAGGGGACAGGTTCCTTTGGAAACACCATATATTTT. As protein: CASSEGTGSFGNTIYF.

The gene calls are TRBV4-3 and TRBJ2-5, with a possible D match to TRBD2 (5 bases). The length of the CDR3 is 15 residues. In germline, CDR1 is LGHNA, CDR2 YSLEER. Trimming stripped 2 bases from V and 3 bases from J, with 13 bases between. Here the CDR3 reads CASSQWSAGEETQYF. As DNA, the CDR3 is TGCGCCAGCAGCCAATGGTCGGCCGGGGAAGAGACCCAGTACTTC.

The chain links TRBV5-6 to TRBJ2-7; D is ambiguous. The CDR3 loop spans 13 amino acids. Trimming stripped 0 bases from V and 3 bases from J, with 7 bases between. Germline CDR1 reads SGHDT; CDR2 reads YYEEEE. The CDR3 loop is CASSLAYSYEQYF. CDR3 DNA: TGTGCCAGCAGCTTGGCTTACAGCTACGAGCAGTACTTC.

In this sample, this clone turned up once. The V gene is TRBV12-2, the J gene TRBJ2-5; the table's TRBD2 call for D was not verified on the DNA. TRBV12-2 is recorded as a pseudogene. The CDR3 sequence is 16 residues long. The CDR3, as DNA: TGTGCAAGTCGCTCCGGAGGTGTCGGGGTAGGCGAGACCCAGTACTTC. As protein: CASRSGGVGVGETQYF.

The rearrangement links TRBV19 to TRBJ2-3; 7 bases are a match to TRBD1. The ends lost 2 bases at V and 2 bases at J; junction bases unmatched: 1. Germline CDR1 is LNHDA and CDR2 is SQIVND (reference sequence). The CDR3 sequence is 14 residues long. The DNA of the CDR3 is TGTGCCAGTAGTATAAGGGGGCCCACAGATACGCAGTATTTT. Protein: CASSIRGPTDTQYF.

The CDR3: CASSEGQNYGYTF. The CDR3 nucleotides are TGCGCCAGCAGCGAGGGACAGAACTATGGCTACACCTTC. The chain is built from TRBV5-1 and TRBJ1-2, with 7 bases identical to TRBD1. J was trimmed by 2 bases and V by 4 bases; bases with no gene match: 2. The germline V gene encodes CDR1 SGHRS and CDR2 YFSETQ. The length of the CDR3 is 13 residues.

The rearrangement uses TRBV10-3 and TRBJ2-5, with D possibly matching TRBD2 (7 bases). CDR1 and CDR2 (germline): ENHRY, SYGVKD. The CDR3 is 15 amino acids. Trimming left V 7 bases short and J 5 bases short, with 20 bases between. In DNA, the CDR3 is TGTGCCATCATGGCAAGCGGGAAGAGGGGGGAGACCCAGTACTTC. Residues: CAIMASGKRGETQYF.

This clone is a singleton in its sample. The chain carries TRBV5-1 and TRBJ2-6; 8 nucleotides align to TRBD1. The J segment lost 0 bases and the V segment lost 4 bases, leaving 9 bases of the junction unmatched. The CDR3 runs 18 residues. Germline V lookup: CDR1 SGHRS, CDR2 YFSETQ. The CDR3 DNA reads TGCGCCAGCAGCAGGGCAGGGGGCCTCTCCTCTGGGGCCAACGTCCTGACTTTC. Translated: CASSRAGGLSSGANVLTF.

The chain recombines TRBV24-1 with TRBJ2-1, with 11 bases identical to TRBD2. Germline CDR1 KGHDR, CDR2 SFDVKD. V lost 4 bases and J lost 5; bases outside the gene matches: 15. This CDR3 comprises 19 residues. The CDR3 DNA is TGTGCCACCAGTGAACTGACTCCGGGGACTAGCGGTTCCAACAATGAGCAGTTCTTC. Its protein is CATSELTPGTSGSNNEQFF.

This chain uses TRBV6-5 with TRBJ1-4, with 9 positions matching TRBD1. Per germline, CDR1 MNHEY and CDR2 SVGAGI. The trim removed 8 bases at V and 7 bases at J, leaving 8 bases unmatched. The length of the CDR3 is 14 residues. The CDR3 loop is CASGTQGAVEKLFF. CDR3 nucleotide sequence: TGTGCCAGCGGGACACAGGGGGCGGTTGAAAAACTGTTTTTT.

The chain has TRBV14 and TRBJ1-1; 8 bases agree with TRBD1. The CDR3 extends over 15 amino acids. Germline CDR1 SGHDN, CDR2 FVKESK. Losses at the gene ends were 2 bases for V and 6 bases for J; bases not matched to a gene: 8. CDR3 bases: TGTGCCAGCAGCCAATATGGACAGGGATCGGCTGAAGCTTTCTTT. Translated, it gives CASSQYGQGSAEAFF.